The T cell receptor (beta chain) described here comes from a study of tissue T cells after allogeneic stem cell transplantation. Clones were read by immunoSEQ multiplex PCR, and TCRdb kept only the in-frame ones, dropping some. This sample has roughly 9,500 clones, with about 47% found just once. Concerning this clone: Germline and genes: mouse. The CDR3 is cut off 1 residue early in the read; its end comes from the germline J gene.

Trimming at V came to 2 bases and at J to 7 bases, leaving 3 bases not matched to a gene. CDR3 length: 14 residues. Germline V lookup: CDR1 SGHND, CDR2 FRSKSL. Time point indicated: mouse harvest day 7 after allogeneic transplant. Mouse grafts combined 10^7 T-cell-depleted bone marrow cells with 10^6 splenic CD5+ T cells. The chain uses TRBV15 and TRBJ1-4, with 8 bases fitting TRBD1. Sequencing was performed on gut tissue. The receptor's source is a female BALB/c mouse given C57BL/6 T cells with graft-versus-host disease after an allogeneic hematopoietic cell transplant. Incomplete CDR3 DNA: TGTGCCAGCAGTTTACAGGGGGCGCCCGAAAGATTATTT. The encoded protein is CASSLQGAPERLF. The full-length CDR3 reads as CASSLQGAPERLFF.